Shown below are 3 T cell receptor beta chains from a single sample sequenced in a study of response to subunit inactivated influenza vaccine. One entry per CDR3 protein results from TCRdb running MiXCR on the RT-PCR reads. The table lists some 640,000 distinct CDR3 sequences, approximately 15% of them singletons. The sample was PBMCs from blood, taken around 14 days before vaccination. The origin of the receptors is a man in his fifties who received an inactivated influenza vaccine.

The chain uses TRBV9 and TRBJ2-1; D is undetermined. CDR1 and CDR2 (germline): SGDLS, YYNGEE. Trimming stripped 1 base from V and 4 bases from J, with 24 bases between. CDR3 length equals 19 residues. CDR3 sequence (DNA): TGTGCCAGCAGCGTAAGTCCCCGTACGCCAGGAACGGTTTACAATGAGCAGTTCTTC. Amino acids: CASSVSPRTPGTVYNEQFF.

J is TRBJ2-1 and V is TRBV5-1; 8 nucleotides line up with TRBD2. Germline-derived CDR1 and CDR2 are SGHRS and YFSETQ. Losses at the gene ends were 6 bases for V and 2 bases for J; bases not matched to a gene: 7. The CDR3 is 15 amino acids. The CDR3 DNA sequence: TGCGCCAGCACAACGAGCGGGAGCGCCTACAATGAGCAGTTCTTC. Its protein is CASTTSGSAYNEQFF.

The chain combines TRBV11-2 with TRBJ2-5; no definite D call. This CDR3 spans 12 amino acids. Germline CDR1 is SGHAT and CDR2 is FQNNGV. With 5 bases removed from V and 10 bases from J, the gap between germline ends came to 14 bases. CDR3 residues: CASSPMALDQYF. Here the CDR3 DNA reads TGTGCCAGCAGCCCGATGGCTCTAGACCAGTACTTC.